The clone carrying this TCR beta chain appeared a few times. Its specificity is not known. The data belong to a study of cytomegalovirus exposure and HLA in healthy donors. The CDR3 spans 15 residues. V lost 4 bases, J lost 3 bases, and 8 bases stayed unmatched. Germline V gene data show CDR1 as MNHNS and CDR2 as SASEGT. Study-level findings and limits: The study flagged about 150 TCR beta chains as cytomegalovirus-associated. Some V segments, TRBV6-2 and TRBV6-3 among them, were indistinguishable and were therefore excluded.

Vbeta (60) and Jbeta (13) primers were used in the PCR. Original methodology: An analysis that came later counted 60 million to 80 million unique TCR beta chains, 10 million to 12 million shared. Produced via immunoSEQ multiplex PCR; TCRdb's table is partial and in-frame only. V and J calls and clone size are as listed in that table; D and trimming were resolved from the DNA. Among 70,000 to 80,000 clones listed, about 81% were seen once. This clonotype was obtained from a woman aged 40 to 50 in good health and CMV-seropositive. The chain couples TRBV6-1 to TRBJ1-1, with 7 bases aligning to TRBD1. Input material: PBMCs. CDR3 residues: CASSAPTGVDTEAFF. The CDR3 DNA reads TGTGCCAGCAGTGCCCCTACAGGGGTGGACACTGAAGCTTTCTTT.